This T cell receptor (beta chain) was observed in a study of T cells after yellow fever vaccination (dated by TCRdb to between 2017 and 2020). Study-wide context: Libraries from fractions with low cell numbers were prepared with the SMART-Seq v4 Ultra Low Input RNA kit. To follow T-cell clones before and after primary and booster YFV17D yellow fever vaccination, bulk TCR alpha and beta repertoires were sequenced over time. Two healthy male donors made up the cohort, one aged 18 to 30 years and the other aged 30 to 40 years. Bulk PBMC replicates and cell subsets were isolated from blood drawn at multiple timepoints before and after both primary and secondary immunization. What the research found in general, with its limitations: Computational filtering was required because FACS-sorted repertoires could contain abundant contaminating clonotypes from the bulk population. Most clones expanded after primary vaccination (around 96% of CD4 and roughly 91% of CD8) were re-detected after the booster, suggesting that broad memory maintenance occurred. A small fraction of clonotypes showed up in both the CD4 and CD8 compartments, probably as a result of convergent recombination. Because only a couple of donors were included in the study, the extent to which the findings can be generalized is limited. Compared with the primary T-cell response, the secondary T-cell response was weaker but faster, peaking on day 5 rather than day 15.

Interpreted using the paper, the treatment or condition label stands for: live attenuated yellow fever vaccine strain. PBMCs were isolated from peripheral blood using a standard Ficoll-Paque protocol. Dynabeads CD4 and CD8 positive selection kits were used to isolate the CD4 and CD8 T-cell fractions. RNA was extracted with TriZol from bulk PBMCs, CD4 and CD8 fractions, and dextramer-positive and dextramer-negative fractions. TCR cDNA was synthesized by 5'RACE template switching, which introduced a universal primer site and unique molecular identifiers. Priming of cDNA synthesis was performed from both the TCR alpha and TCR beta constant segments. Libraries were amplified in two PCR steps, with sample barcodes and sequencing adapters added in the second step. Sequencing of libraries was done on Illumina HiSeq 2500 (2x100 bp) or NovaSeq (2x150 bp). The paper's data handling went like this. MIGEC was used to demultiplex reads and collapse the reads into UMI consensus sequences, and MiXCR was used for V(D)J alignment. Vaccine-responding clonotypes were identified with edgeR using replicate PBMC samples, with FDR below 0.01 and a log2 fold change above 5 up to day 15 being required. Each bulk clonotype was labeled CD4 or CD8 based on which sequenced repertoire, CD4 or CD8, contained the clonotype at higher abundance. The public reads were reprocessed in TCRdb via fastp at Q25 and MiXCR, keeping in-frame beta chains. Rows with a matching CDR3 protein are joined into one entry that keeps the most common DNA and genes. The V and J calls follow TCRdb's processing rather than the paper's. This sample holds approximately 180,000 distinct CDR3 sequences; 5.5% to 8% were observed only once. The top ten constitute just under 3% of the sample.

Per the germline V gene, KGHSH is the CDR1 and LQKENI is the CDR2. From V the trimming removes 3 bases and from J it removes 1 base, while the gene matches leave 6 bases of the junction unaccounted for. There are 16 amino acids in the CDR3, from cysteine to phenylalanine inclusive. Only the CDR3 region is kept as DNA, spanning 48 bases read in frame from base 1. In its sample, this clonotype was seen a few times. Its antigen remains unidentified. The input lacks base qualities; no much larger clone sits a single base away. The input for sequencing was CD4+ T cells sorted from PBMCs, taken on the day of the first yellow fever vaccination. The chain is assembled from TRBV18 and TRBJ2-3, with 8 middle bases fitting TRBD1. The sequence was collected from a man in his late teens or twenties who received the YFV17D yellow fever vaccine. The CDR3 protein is CASSPRGQAGTDTQYF. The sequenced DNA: TGTGCCAGCTCACCGAGGGGACAGGCCGGCACAGATACGCAGTATTTT.